What follows are 6 T cell receptor beta chains derived from one specimen sequenced in a study of yellow fever vaccine responses in identical twins. From the RT-PCR reads, TCRdb called clonotypes with MiXCR, one entry per CDR3 protein. Of 9,900 or so distinct CDR3 sequences listed, over 65% are singletons. Sample: T cells from blood (PBMCs), unsorted or a sorted subset (not recorded which), taken before or after yellow fever vaccination (not recorded which). These receptors all stem from a woman aged 18-29 years who received the yellow fever vaccine.

V gene TRBV11-1 combines with J gene TRBJ1-1; D is unclear. The V end was cut by 3 bases, the J end by 1 base, with 18 bases between. The germline V gene encodes CDR1 SGHAT and CDR2 FQDESV (reference sequence). This CDR3 region has 17 residues. In nucleotides, the CDR3 is TGTGCCAGCAGCTTCCCGGGATCCGGAAGTCGGAACACTGAAGCTTTCTTT. This encodes CASSFPGSGSRNTEAFF.

The rearrangement links TRBV25-1 to TRBJ2-7; no firm D call. The CDR3 loop spans 13 amino acids. V was trimmed by 5 bases and J by 1 base, leaving 9 bases between them. Per the germline V gene, CDR1 is MGHDK and CDR2 is SYGVNS. The CDR3 region has the DNA TGTGCCAGCAGTCCGTCCTATTCCTACGAGCAGTACTTC. Protein sequence: CASSPSYSYEQYF.

For the CDR3, the DNA is TGCGCCAGCAGCTTCGGCAGTACCGATACGCAGTATTTT. Its translation: CASSFGSTDTQYF. The rearrangement links TRBV5-1 to TRBJ2-3; unclear D gene. V gave up 2 bases and J gave up 6 bases, with 10 bases separating them. The CDR3 runs to 13 residues. Germline-derived CDR1 and CDR2 are SGHRS and YFSETQ.

This chain joins TRBV10-1 and TRBJ2-1; unclear D gene. From germline, CDR1 is WNHNN and CDR2 SYGVQD (reference sequence). The CDR3 has 13 residues. Trimming took off 4 bases at V and 8 bases at J, with 12 bases between the two ends. CDR3 in DNA: TGCGCCAGCAGTGTGGGATTGATAGATGAGCAGTTCTTC. Translation gives CASSVGLIDEQFF.

This clonotype ranks as large (0.1 to 1%). V gene TRBV2 combines with J gene TRBJ2-1; D is possibly TRBD2 (5 bases). Deletions cut 4 bases from V and 10 bases from J, with 20 bases between. The CDR3 runs 15 residues. Per the germline V gene, CDR1 is SNHLY and CDR2 is FYNNEI. CDR3 amino acids: CASSGGQIAPGEQFF. CDR3 sequence (DNA): TGTGCCAGCAGTGGAGGCCAGATAGCGCCGGGGGAGCAGTTCTTC.

This rearrangement joins TRBV25-1 to TRBJ2-7; unclear D gene. This CDR3 comprises 12 residues. CDR1 MGHDK and CDR2 SYGVNS come from the germline V gene. V lost 6 bases and J lost 3, with 9 bases in between. DNA for the CDR3: TGTGCCAGCAGCTCCACCAACTACGAGCAGTACTTC. Translated: CASSSTNYEQYF.